This TCR beta chain was found in a study of response to subunit inactivated influenza vaccine. This clonotype was seen a few times. Germline CDR1 is DFQATT and CDR2 is SNEGSKA (reference sequence). There are 13 residues in the CDR3. Trimming removed 3 bases from V and 9 bases from J, with 15 bases in between. A single record per CDR3 protein comes from TCRdb applying MiXCR to the RT-PCR reads. Here the sample spans hundreds of thousands of distinct CDR3 sequences, approximately 15% being singletons. The sequence derives from a man aged 50 to 59 who received an inactivated influenza vaccine. The chain carries TRBV20-1 and TRBJ2-1; D perhaps matches TRBD1 (7 bases). Source: PBMCs from blood, taken less than 15 days before vaccination. As DNA, the CDR3 is TGCAGTGCTAGGGGCAGGGGGGAACCTGAGCAGTTCTTC. Amino acids: CSARGRGEPEQFF.